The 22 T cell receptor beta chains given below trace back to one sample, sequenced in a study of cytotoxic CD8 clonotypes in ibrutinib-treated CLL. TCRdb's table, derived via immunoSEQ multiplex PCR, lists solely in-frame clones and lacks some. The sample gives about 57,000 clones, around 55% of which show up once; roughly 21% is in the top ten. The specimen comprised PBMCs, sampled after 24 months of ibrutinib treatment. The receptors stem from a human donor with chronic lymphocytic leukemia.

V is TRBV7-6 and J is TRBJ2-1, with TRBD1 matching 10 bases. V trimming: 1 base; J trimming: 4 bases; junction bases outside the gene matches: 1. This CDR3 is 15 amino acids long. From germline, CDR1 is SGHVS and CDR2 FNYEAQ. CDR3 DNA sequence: TGTGCCAGCAGCTTAGGACAGGGGGCTTACAATGAGCAGTTCTTC. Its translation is CASSLGQGAYNEQFF. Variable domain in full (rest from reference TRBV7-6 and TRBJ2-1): GAGVSQSPRYKVTKRGQDVALRCDPISGHVSLYWYRQALGQGPEFLTYFNYEAQQDKSGLPNDRFSAERPEGSISTLTIQRTEQRDSAMYRCASSLGQGAYNEQFFGPGTRLTVL.

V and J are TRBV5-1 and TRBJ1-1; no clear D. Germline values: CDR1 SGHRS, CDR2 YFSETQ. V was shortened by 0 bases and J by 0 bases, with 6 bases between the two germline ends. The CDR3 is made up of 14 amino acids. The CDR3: CASSLGPMNTEAFF. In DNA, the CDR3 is TGCGCCAGCAGCTTGGGTCCGATGAACACTGAAGCTTTCTTT.

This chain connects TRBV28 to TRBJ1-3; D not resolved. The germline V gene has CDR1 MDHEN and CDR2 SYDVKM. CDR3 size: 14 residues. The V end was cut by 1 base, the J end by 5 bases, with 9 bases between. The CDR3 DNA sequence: TGTGCCAGCAGTTTATCGGGTAATAGAAACACCATATATTTT. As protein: CASSLSGNRNTIYF. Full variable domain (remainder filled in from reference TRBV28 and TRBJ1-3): DVKVTQSSRYLVKRTGEKVFLECVQDMDHENMFWYRQDPGLGLRLIYFSYDVKMKEKGDIPEGYSVSREKKERFSLILESASTNQTSMYLCASSLSGNRNTIYFGEGSWLTVV.

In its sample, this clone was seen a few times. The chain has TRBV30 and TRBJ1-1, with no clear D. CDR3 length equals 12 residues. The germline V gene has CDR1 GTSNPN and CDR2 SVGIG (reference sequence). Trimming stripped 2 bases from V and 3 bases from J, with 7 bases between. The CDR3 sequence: CAWSHTDTEAFF. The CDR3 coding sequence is TGTGCCTGGAGTCATACAGACACTGAAGCTTTCTTT.

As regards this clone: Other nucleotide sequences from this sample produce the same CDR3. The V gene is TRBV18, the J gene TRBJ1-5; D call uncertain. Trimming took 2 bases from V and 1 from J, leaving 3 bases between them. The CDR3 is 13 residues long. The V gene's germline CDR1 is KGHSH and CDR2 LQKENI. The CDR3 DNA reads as TGTGCCAGCTCACCAGTGAGCAATCAGCCCCAGCATTTT. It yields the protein CASSPVSNQPQHF.

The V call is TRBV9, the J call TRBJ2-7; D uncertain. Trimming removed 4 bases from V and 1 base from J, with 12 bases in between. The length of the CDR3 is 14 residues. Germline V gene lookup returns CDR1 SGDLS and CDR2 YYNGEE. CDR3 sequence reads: CASSTSPRSYEQYF. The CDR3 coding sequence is TGTGCCAGCAGCACGTCGCCCAGATCCTACGAGCAGTACTTC. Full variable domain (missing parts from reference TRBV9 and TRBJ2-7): DSGVTQTPKHLITATGQRVTLRCSPRSGDLSVYWYQQSLDQGLQFLIQYYNGEERAKGNILERFSAQQFPDLHSELNLSSLELGDSALYFCASSTSPRSYEQYFGPGTRLTVT.

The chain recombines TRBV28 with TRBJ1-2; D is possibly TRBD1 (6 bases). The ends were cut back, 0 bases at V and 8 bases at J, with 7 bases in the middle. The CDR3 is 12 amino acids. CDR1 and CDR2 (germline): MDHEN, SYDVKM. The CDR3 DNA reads TGTGCCAGCAGTTTATGGGACAGCGGCTACACCTTC. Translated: CASSLWDSGYTF.

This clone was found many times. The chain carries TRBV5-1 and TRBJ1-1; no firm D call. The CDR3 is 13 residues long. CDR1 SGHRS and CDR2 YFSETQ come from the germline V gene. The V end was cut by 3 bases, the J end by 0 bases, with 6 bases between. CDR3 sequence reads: CASSSRVNTEAFF. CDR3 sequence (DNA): TGCGCCAGCAGCTCGCGGGTGAACACTGAAGCTTTCTTT. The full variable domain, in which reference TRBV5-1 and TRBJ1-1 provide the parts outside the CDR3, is KAGVTQTPRYLIKTRGQQVTLSCSPISGHRSVSWYQQTPGQGLQFLFEYFSETQRNKGNFPGRFSGRQFSNSRSEMNVSTLELGDSALYLCASSSRVNTEAFFGQGTRLTVV.

DNA for the CDR3: TGTGCCAGCAGCCGACAGGGGTCAAGAACTGAAGCTTTCTTT. It translates to CASSRQGSRTEAFF. The V call is TRBV11-2, the J call TRBJ1-1; 8 bases line up with TRBD1. V lost 5 bases, J lost 5 bases, and 7 bases stayed unmatched. The CDR3 runs to 14 residues. In germline, CDR1 is SGHAT, CDR2 FQNNGV. The full variable domain, in which reference TRBV11-2 and TRBJ1-1 provide the parts outside the CDR3, is EAGVAQSPRYKIIEKRQSVAFWCNPISGHATLYWYQQILGQGPKLLIQFQNNGVVDDSQLPKDRFSAERLKGVDSTLKIQPAKLEDSAVYLCASSRQGSRTEAFFGQGTRLTVV.

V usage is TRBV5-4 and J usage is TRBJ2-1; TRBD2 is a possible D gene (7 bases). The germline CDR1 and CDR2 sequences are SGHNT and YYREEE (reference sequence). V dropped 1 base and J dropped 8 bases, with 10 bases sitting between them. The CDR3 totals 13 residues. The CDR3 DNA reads TGTGCCAGCAGCTTGACAGGGAGGGATGAGCAGTTCTTC. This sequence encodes CASSLTGRDEQFF.

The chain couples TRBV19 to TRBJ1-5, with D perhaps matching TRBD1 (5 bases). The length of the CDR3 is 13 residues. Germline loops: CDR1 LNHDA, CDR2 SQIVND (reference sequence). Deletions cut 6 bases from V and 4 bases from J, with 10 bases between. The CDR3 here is CASSPDRNQPQHF. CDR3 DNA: TGTGCCAGTAGCCCTGACAGAAATCAGCCCCAGCATTTT.

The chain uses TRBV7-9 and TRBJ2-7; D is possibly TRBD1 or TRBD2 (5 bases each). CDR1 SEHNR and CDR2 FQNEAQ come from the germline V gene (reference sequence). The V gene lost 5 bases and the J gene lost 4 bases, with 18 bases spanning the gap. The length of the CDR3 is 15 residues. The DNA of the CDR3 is TGTGCCAGCAGCGAGAGGGGCAGGAAGGGATACGAGCAGTACTTC. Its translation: CASSERGRKGYEQYF.

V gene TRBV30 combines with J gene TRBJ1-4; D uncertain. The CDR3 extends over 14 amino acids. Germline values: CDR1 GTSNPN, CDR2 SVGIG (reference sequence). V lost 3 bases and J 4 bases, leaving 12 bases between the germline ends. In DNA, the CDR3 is TGTGCCTGGAGCTCAGGACTTAGTAATGAAAAACTGTTTTTT. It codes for CAWSSGLSNEKLFF.

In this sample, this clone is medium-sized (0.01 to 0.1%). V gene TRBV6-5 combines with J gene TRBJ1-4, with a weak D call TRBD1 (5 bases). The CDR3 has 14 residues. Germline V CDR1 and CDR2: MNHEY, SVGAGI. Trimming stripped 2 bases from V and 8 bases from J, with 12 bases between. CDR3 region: CASSYGRVGEKLFF. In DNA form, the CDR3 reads TGTGCCAGCAGTTACGGCAGGGTCGGCGAAAAACTGTTTTTT.

Here the CDR3 DNA reads TGTGCCAGCAGTGACCTGAGAAATCAGCCCCAGCATTTT. It codes for CASSDLRNQPQHF. The chain is built from TRBV6-1 and TRBJ1-5, with D hard to call. The CDR3 has 13 amino acids. Germline CDR1 reads MNHNS; CDR2 reads SASEGT. V lost 3 bases, J lost 4 bases, and 7 bases lay in between.

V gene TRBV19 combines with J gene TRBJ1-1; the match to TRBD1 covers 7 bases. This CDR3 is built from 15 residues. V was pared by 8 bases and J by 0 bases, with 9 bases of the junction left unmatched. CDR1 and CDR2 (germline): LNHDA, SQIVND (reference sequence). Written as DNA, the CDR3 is TGTGCCAGTTCGAAGGGGGCTCGAGTGAACACTGAAGCTTTCTTT. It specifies CASSKGARVNTEAFF.

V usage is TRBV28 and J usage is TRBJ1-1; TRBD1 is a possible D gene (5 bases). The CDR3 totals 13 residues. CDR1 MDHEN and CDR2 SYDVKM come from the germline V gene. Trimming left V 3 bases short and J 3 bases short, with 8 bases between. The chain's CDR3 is CASSFGGDTEAFF. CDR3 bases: TGTGCCAGCAGTTTTGGAGGGGACACTGAAGCTTTCTTT.

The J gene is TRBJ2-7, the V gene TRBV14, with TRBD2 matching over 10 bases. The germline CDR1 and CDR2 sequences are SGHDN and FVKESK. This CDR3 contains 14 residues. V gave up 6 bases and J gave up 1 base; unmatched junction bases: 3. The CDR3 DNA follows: TGTGCCAGCAGTGCGACTAGCGGGTCCTACGAGCAGTACTTC. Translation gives CASSATSGSYEQYF.

The CDR3 here is CASSLLGTDTQYF. The CDR3 DNA reads TGTGCCAGTAGTCTCCTCGGCACAGATACGCAGTATTTT. J is TRBJ2-3 and V is TRBV19, with D unresolved. Germline V gene sequence: CDR1 LNHDA, CDR2 SQIVND (reference sequence). Trimming took 5 bases from V and 1 from J, leaving 7 bases between them. The CDR3 totals 13 residues.

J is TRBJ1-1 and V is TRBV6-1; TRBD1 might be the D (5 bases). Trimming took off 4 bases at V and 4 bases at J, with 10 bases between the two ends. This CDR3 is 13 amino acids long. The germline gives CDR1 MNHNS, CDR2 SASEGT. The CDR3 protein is CASSVWGITEAFF. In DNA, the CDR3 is TGTGCCAGCAGTGTTTGGGGCATCACTGAAGCTTTCTTT.

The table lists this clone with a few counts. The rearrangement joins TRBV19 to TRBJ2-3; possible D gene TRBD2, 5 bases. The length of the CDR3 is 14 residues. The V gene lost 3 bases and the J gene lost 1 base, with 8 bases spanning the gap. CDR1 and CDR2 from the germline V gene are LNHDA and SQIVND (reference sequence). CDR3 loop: CASSILAGTDTQYF. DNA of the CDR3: TGTGCCAGTAGTATTCTAGCTGGCACAGATACGCAGTATTTT.

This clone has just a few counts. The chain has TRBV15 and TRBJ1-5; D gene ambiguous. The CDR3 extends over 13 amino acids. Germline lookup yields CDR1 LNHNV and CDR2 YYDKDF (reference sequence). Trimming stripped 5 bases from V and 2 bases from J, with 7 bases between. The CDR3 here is CATSEARNQPQHF. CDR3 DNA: TGTGCCACCAGCGAAGCCCGCAATCAGCCCCAGCATTTT. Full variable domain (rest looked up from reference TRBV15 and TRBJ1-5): DAMVIQNPRYQVTQFGKPVTLSCSQTLNHNVMYWYQQKSSQAPKLLFHYYDKDFNNEADTPDNFQSRRPNTSFCFLDIRSPGLGDTAMYLCATSEARNQPQHFGDGTRLSIL.